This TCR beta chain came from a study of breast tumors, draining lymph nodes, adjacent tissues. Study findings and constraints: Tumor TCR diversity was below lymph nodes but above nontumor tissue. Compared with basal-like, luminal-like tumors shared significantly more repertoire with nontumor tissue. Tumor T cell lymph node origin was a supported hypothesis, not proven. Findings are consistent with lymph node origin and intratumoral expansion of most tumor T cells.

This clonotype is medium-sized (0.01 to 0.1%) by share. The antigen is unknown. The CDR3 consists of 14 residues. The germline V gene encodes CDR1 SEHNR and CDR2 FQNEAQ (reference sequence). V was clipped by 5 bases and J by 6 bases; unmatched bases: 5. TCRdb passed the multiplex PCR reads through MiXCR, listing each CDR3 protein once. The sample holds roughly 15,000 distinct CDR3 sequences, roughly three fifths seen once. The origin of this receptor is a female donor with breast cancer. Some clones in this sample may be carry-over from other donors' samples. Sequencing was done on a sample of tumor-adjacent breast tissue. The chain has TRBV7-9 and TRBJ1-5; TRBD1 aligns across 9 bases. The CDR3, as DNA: TGTGCCAGCAGCACAGGGGGCGTTGGTCAGCCCCAGCATTTT. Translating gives CASSTGGVGQPQHF.